The 30 T cell receptor beta chains given below trace back to one sample, sequenced in a study of blood T cell repertoires in COVID-19. Generated by immunoSEQ multiplex PCR, the TCRdb table keeps only in-frame clones and is missing some. Altogether 130,000 to 150,000 clones are present, about 80% being singletons, with the ten largest covering about 9.2%. Source material: PBMCs or T cells enriched from blood (not recorded which). These receptors all stem from a man between 50 and 59 years old who had recovered from COVID-19.

V is TRBV10-1 and J is TRBJ2-7; D perhaps matches TRBD1 (6 bases). Trimming took 6 bases from V and 0 from J, leaving 9 bases between them. CDR1 is WNHNN and CDR2 is SYGVQD in the germline V gene (reference sequence). This CDR3 comprises 13 residues. The CDR3 sequence is CASSPGHSYEQYF. Here the CDR3 DNA reads TGCGCCAGCAGCCCGGGACACTCCTACGAGCAGTACTTC.

The CDR3 DNA reads TGTGCCAGCAACAAACAGCCTTTTGGTGAAGCTTTCTTT. Amino acids: CASNKQPFGEAFF. The chain carries TRBV25-1 and TRBJ1-1, with D hard to call. Germline CDR1 and CDR2: MGHDK and SYGVNS. V dropped 7 bases and J dropped 7 bases, with 16 bases sitting between them. The CDR3 runs to 13 residues.

The chain carries TRBV11-2 and TRBJ2-7; tentative D call: TRBD1 (6 bases). Trimming left V 3 bases short and J 0 bases short, with 9 bases between. This CDR3 is 14 amino acids long. Germline V gene sequence: CDR1 SGHAT, CDR2 FQNNGV. The CDR3 spells CASSFGDNSYEQYF. CDR3 DNA: TGTGCCAGCAGCTTTGGGGACAACTCCTACGAGCAGTACTTC.

The chain links TRBV5-1 to TRBJ2-5; TRBD2 agrees at 7 bases. J lost 2 bases, V lost 3 bases, and 7 bases had no gene match. CDR3 size: 15 residues. Per germline, CDR1 SGHRS and CDR2 YFSETQ. CDR3 protein: CASSSTSPGQETQYF. The CDR3 DNA reads TGCGCCAGCAGCTCGACTAGCCCGGGTCAAGAGACCCAGTACTTC.

The genes are TRBV6-6 and TRBJ2-1; 11 nucleotides align to TRBD2. The V gene end was trimmed by 7 bases and the J gene end by 5 bases; junction bases not matched to a gene: 7. Germline V gives CDR1 MNHNY, CDR2 SVGAGI (reference sequence). This CDR3 has 15 residues. CDR3 nucleotides: TGTGCCAGCACCCTACTAGCGGGGGCAGACAATGAGCAGTTCTTC. Amino acid sequence: CASTLLAGADNEQFF.

This sequence joins TRBV6-2 or TRBV6-3 and TRBJ2-3, with 7 nucleotides matching TRBD2. From germline, CDR1 is MNHEY and CDR2 SVGEGT. Trimming removed 2 bases from V and 0 bases from J; junction bases left unmatched: 5. The CDR3 is 16 amino acids. CDR3 amino acids: CASSYLAGVSTDTQYF. The CDR3 DNA is TGTGCCAGCAGTTACCTGGCGGGGGTGAGCACAGATACGCAGTATTTT.

The CDR3 nucleotides read TGTGCCAGCAGCCCGACCGACAGGACCCATCAGCCCCAGCATTTT. It yields the protein CASSPTDRTHQPQHF. The chain joins TRBV9 to TRBJ1-5; a possible D gene is TRBD1 (6 bases). Trimming took 4 bases from V and 5 from J, leaving 16 bases between them. This CDR3 region has 15 residues. Germline CDR1 SGDLS, CDR2 YYNGEE.

This chain connects TRBV18 to TRBJ2-2, with 11 bases identical to TRBD1. V shed 6 bases, J shed 6 bases, and the junction held 6 bases outside the gene matches. The germline CDR1 and CDR2 sequences are KGHSH and LQKENI. The CDR3 runs to 15 residues. The CDR3 bases are TGTGCCAGCTCGAGGGACAGGGGGATCGCCGGGGAGCTGTTTTTT. Translated, it gives CASSRDRGIAGELFF.

This clone was detected only a few times. Other DNA sequences from this sample encode an identical CDR3 as well. This chain joins TRBV5-1 and TRBJ2-3; 7 bases line up with TRBD1. V shed 1 base and J 4 bases; nucleotides not matched to a gene: 6. The CDR3 has 15 amino acids. Germline V gene sequence: CDR1 SGHRS, CDR2 YFSETQ. CDR3 coding DNA: TGCGCCAGCAGCTTGTCGTCAGGGGGAGCAGATACGCAGTATTTT. Its translation is CASSLSSGGADTQYF.

This clone was seen only once. The chain links TRBV5-1 to TRBJ2-1; 9 bases agree with TRBD1. The V and J ends lost 3 bases and 3 bases, in that order; junction bases with no gene match: 7. The CDR3 has 16 residues. Looked up from germline, CDR1 is SGHRS and CDR2 is YFSETQ. The CDR3 spells CASSSQTGGVYNEQFF. Written as DNA, the CDR3 is TGCGCCAGCAGCTCGCAGACAGGGGGGGTCTACAATGAGCAGTTCTTC.

The rearrangement uses TRBV5-1 and TRBJ2-4; D is possibly TRBD2 (6 bases). The length of the CDR3 is 11 residues. The germline gives CDR1 SGHRS, CDR2 YFSETQ. V gave up 5 bases and J gave up 7 bases, with 7 bases separating them. The CDR3 DNA is TGCGCCAGCAGGGAGGGGAACATTCAGTACTTC. It translates to CASREGNIQYF.

J is TRBJ2-5 and V is TRBV30, with D perhaps TRBD1 (8 bases). The CDR3 loop spans 15 amino acids. Per germline, CDR1 GTSNPN and CDR2 SVGIG (reference sequence). Deletions cut 0 bases from V and 2 bases from J, with 13 bases between. CDR3 sequence reads: CAWSVQGGHQETQYF. In DNA form, the CDR3 reads TGTGCCTGGAGTGTACAGGGGGGGCATCAAGAGACCCAGTACTTC.

This chain links TRBV19 with TRBJ2-1; 7 nucleotides agree with TRBD2. CDR3 length equals 13 residues. V was clipped by 10 bases and J by 0 bases; unmatched bases: 3. From germline, CDR1 is LNHDA and CDR2 SQIVND (reference sequence). The DNA of the CDR3 is TGTGCCACCGGGGGGAGCTCCTACAATGAGCAGTTCTTC. Translating it yields CATGGSSYNEQFF.

CDR3 amino acids: CATSGTDRVVNEQFF. The CDR3 nucleotides read TGTGCCACCAGTGGAACGGACAGGGTGGTGAATGAGCAGTTCTTC. The J gene is TRBJ2-1, the V gene TRBV24-1, with 8 nucleotides matching TRBD1. Germline CDR1 is KGHDR and CDR2 is SFDVKD. V was pared by 5 bases and J by 7 bases, with 9 bases of the junction left unmatched. This CDR3 is built from 15 residues.

A remark on this clone: A junction end diverges from the germline sequence, so it may reflect a read error. As DNA, the CDR3 is TGTGCTAGCAGCTCCGGGACAGGGAACACAGATACGCAGTATTTT. Amino acids: CASSSGTGNTDTQYF. The V call is TRBV7-7, the J call TRBJ2-3; 9 bases are a match to TRBD1. Germline CDR1 reads SSHAT; CDR2 reads FNYEAQ (reference sequence). This CDR3 is built from 15 residues.

CDR3 in amino acids: CASSTRTSGGASEQFF. CDR3 nucleotide sequence: TGCGCCAGCAGCACACGGACTAGCGGGGGGGCGAGTGAGCAGTTCTTC. The chain is built from TRBV5-1 and TRBJ2-1; TRBD2 matches 15 bases. Germline assignment: CDR1 SGHRS and CDR2 YFSETQ. V was clipped by 4 bases and J by 9 bases; unmatched bases: 8. This CDR3 comprises 16 residues.

The chain has TRBV7-2 and TRBJ1-2; the D gene is possibly TRBD1 (5 bases). Trimming stripped 1 base from V and 5 bases from J, with 11 bases between. Per germline, CDR1 SGHTA and CDR2 FQGNSA. CDR3 length equals 14 residues. CDR3 residues: CASSLGTLYYGYTF. The CDR3 nucleotides read TGTGCCAGCAGCTTAGGGACACTCTATTATGGCTACACCTTC.

This clone was observed a handful of times. The rearrangement uses TRBV28 and TRBJ1-6, with D maybe TRBD1 (6 bases). CDR1 is MDHEN, CDR2 SYDVKM, per germline. V lost 1 base to trimming and J lost 7 bases, with 8 bases between them. The CDR3 is 14 amino acids. The CDR3 loop reads CASSLSQGNSPLHF. CDR3 bases: TGTGCCAGCAGTTTATCCCAGGGGAATTCACCCCTCCACTTT. The variable domain in full, with the rest retrieved from reference TRBV28 and TRBJ1-6, is DVKVTQSSRYLVKRTGEKVFLECVQDMDHENMFWYRQDPGLGLRLIYFSYDVKMKEKGDIPEGYSVSREKKERFSLILESASTNQTSMYLCASSLSQGNSPLHFGNGTRLTVT.

The genes are TRBV5-6 and TRBJ2-2, with 9 bases lining up with TRBD1. CDR1 SGHDT and CDR2 YYEEEE come from the germline V gene. The CDR3 is 16 residues long. V trimming: 5 bases; J trimming: 3 bases; junction bases outside the gene matches: 8. The chain's CDR3 is CASSLRRDRDTGELFF. Written as DNA, the CDR3 is TGTGCCAGCAGTTTACGACGGGACAGGGACACCGGGGAGCTGTTTTTT.

This clone was detected a few times. The CDR3 bases are TGTGCCAGCACCCGCCTCGGGGGTGGGGGCTACACCTTC. Translated: CASTRLGGGGYTF. V is TRBV28 and J is TRBJ1-2, with a tentative D call TRBD1 (5 bases). V was shortened by 7 bases and J by 8 bases, with 17 bases between the two germline ends. Germline-derived CDR1 and CDR2 are MDHEN and SYDVKM. The CDR3 length is 13 residues.

The count of this clone is one. The chain links TRBV28 to TRBJ1-1; TRBD1 matches at 7 bases. The CDR3 is 12 amino acids. CDR1 is MDHEN and CDR2 is SYDVKM in the germline V gene. Trimming removed 6 bases from V and 7 bases from J; junction bases left unmatched: 5. In nucleotides, the CDR3 is TGTGCCAGCAGGGATCAGGGGGATGAAGCTTTCTTT. Residues: CASRDQGDEAFF.

The rearrangement joins TRBV9 to TRBJ2-3; 10 nucleotides agree with TRBD2. This CDR3 is 16 amino acids long. Germline V CDR1 and CDR2: SGDLS, YYNGEE. J lost 3 bases, V lost 6 bases, and 10 bases had no gene match. CDR3 in amino acids: CASTLSGGGWTDTQYF. In nucleotides, the CDR3 is TGTGCCAGCACCCTCAGCGGGGGGGGGTGGACAGATACGCAGTATTTT.

This chain connects TRBV5-4 to TRBJ2-3, with 8 bases matching TRBD1. Germline assignment: CDR1 SGHNT and CDR2 YYREEE (reference sequence). The CDR3 totals 14 residues. The V and J ends lost 4 bases and 2 bases, in that order; junction bases with no gene match: 3. CDR3 in amino acids: CASSMQGATDTQYF. The DNA for the CDR3 is TGTGCCAGCAGCATGCAGGGGGCCACAGATACGCAGTATTTT.

The chain employs TRBV7-9 and TRBJ2-3; D perhaps matches TRBD1 (5 bases). The CDR3 is made up of 13 amino acids. The germline gives CDR1 SEHNR, CDR2 FQNEAQ (reference sequence). V was cut by 2 bases and J by 4 bases, with 7 bases left in between. The DNA for the CDR3 is TGTGCCAGCAGCTTATGGGGCTCAGATACGCAGTATTTT. Translation: CASSLWGSDTQYF.

The chain carries TRBV19 and TRBJ2-3, with D unresolved. CDR1 LNHDA and CDR2 SQIVND come from the germline V gene (reference sequence). With 3 bases removed from V and 3 bases from J, the gap between germline ends came to 10 bases. This CDR3 comprises 14 residues. The DNA for the CDR3 is TGTGCCAGTAGTATTACCAGGCTAACAGATACGCAGTATTTT. Its protein is CASSITRLTDTQYF.

The chain is built from TRBV11-3 and TRBJ2-1; 7 bases match TRBD1. The ends lost 1 base at V and 5 bases at J; junction bases unmatched: 5. The germline V gene encodes CDR1 SGHNT and CDR2 YENEEA. This CDR3 comprises 15 residues. In DNA form, the CDR3 reads TGTGCCAGCAGCTTAGCATACAGGGGAGACAATGAGCAGTTCTTC. Protein: CASSLAYRGDNEQFF.

V usage is TRBV24-1 and J usage is TRBJ2-2; 8 bases are shared with TRBD1. This CDR3 has 16 amino acids. With 3 bases clipped from V and 1 base from J, the junction kept 3 bases outside the gene matches. Per the germline V gene, CDR1 is KGHDR and CDR2 is SFDVKD. CDR3 in amino acids: CATSDGGTGNTGELFF. The CDR3, as DNA: TGTGCCACCAGTGATGGGGGGACAGGGAACACCGGGGAGCTGTTTTTT.

This clone was seen only a few times. The chain recombines TRBV28 with TRBJ1-6; D may be TRBD1 (5 bases). V lost 3 bases to trimming and J lost 5 bases, with 5 bases between them. The CDR3 length is 13 residues. Germline V gene data show CDR1 as MDHEN and CDR2 as SYDVKM. CDR3: CASSFRDNSPLHF. The CDR3 nucleotides are TGTGCCAGCAGTTTCAGGGATAATTCACCCCTCCACTTT.

CDR3 sequence: CASSTGSKAFF. DNA of the CDR3: TGTGCCAGCTCCACAGGGTCGAAAGCTTTCTTT. The gene calls are TRBV6-5 and TRBJ1-1, with D possibly being TRBD1 (6 bases). Deletions cut 8 bases from V and 9 bases from J, with 13 bases between. The CDR3 loop spans 11 amino acids. CDR1 and CDR2 from the germline V gene are MNHEY and SVGAGI.

The chain links TRBV24-1 to TRBJ1-2, with 11 bases identical to TRBD1. V lost 2 bases and J lost 0; bases outside the gene matches: 10. The germline CDR1 and CDR2 sequences are KGHDR and SFDVKD. The CDR3 runs to 19 residues. The CDR3 DNA sequence: TGTGCCACCAGTGATTCTCCCGGACAGGGGGCGCAGACTAACTATGGCTACACCTTC. Translating gives CATSDSPGQGAQTNYGYTF.